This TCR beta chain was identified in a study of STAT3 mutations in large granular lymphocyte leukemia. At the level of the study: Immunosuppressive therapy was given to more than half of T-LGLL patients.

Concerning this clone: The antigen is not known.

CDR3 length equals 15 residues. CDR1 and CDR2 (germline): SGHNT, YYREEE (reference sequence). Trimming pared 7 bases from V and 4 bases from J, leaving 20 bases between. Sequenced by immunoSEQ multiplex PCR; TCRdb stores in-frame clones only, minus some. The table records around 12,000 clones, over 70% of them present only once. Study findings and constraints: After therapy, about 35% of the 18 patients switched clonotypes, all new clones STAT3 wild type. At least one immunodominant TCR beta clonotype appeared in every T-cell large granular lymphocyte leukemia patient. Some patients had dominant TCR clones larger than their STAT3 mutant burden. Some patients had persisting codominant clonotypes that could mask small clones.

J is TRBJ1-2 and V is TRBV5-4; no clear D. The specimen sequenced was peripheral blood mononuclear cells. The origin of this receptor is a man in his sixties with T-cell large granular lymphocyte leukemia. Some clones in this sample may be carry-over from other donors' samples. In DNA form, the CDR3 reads TGTGCCAGCGGAACGCTACCAGGAAAGACCTATGGCTACACCTTC. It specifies CASGTLPGKTYGYTF.